Listed below are T cell receptor beta chains from one sample, sequenced in a study of T cells in Graves' hyperthyroidism and ophthalmopathy. TCRdb passed the multiplex PCR reads through MiXCR, listing each CDR3 protein once. The top ten clones hold roughly 32% of a sample with about 270,000 distinct CDR3 sequences, about 24% of them seen once. Sequences were obtained from blood. The receptors derive from a woman in her thirties or forties with Graves' ophthalmopathy. Both conserved end residues are part of each CDR3. A D gene is named only where the DNA matches it firmly. Rows may omit the clone size; those that give it use once, few, many or a size class.

>TRBD1|many|TRBJ2-7|TRBV30
TGTGCCTGGAGTGTACTGGGACAGGGACGGAACGAGCAGTACTTC
CAWSVLGQGRNEQYF
>.|many|TRBJ2-7|TRBV9
TGTGCCAGCAGCGTAGATCCGACAACCCGAGGGTACGAGCAGTACTTC
CASSVDPTTRGYEQYF
>.|many|TRBJ1-2|TRBV12-5
TGTGCTAGTGACAGGGTTCTGGCCGGCTACACCTTC
CASDRVLAGYTF
>.|.|TRBJ1-5|TRBV6-2/TRBV6-3
TGTGCCAGCAGACCGGGGGCCTTGAGCAATCAGCCCCAGCATTTT
CASRPGALSNQPQHF
>.|many|TRBJ2-6|TRBV6-1
TGTGCCAGCCTCGGGGGCGGTGGGGCCAACGTCCTGACTTTC
CASLGGGGANVLTF
>.|.|TRBJ2-1|TRBV3-1
TGTGCCAGCAGCCAGGCCCAGCGTCTTCAGTTCTTC
CASSQAQRLQFF
>TRBD1|many|TRBJ1-5|TRBV20-1
TGCAGTGCTTACACCGGGACAGGGTCTCAGCCCCAGCATTTT
CSAYTGTGSQPQHF
>.|few|TRBJ2-5|TRBV4-2
TGTGCCAGCAGCCAAGATGGACAGCGAAGGTGGCAAGAGACCCAGTACTTC
CASSQDGQRRWQETQYF
>.|.|TRBJ1-5|TRBV12-3/TRBV12-4
TGTGCCAGCAGCCAGTTCCAGGGCAATCAGCCCCAGCATTTT
CASSQFQGNQPQHF
>.|.|TRBJ1-1|TRBV5-1
TGCGCCAGCAGCCACAGGCCCGAAGGCCCCATGAACACTGAAGCTTTCTTT
CASSHRPEGPMNTEAFF
>.|many|TRBJ2-7|TRBV27
TGTGCCAGCGGCCGCCGGGGCCTCTCCTACGAGCAGTACTTC
CASGRRGLSYEQYF
>TRBD2|.|TRBJ2-5|TRBV20-1
TGCAGTGCTCCCTTAGCGGGCCGCCAAGAGACCCAGTACTTC
CSAPLAGRQETQYF
>.|many|TRBJ2-6|TRBV15
TGTGCCACCAGCCGCTTTGGGGATGGGGCCAACGTCCTGACTTTC
CATSRFGDGANVLTF
>.|many|TRBJ1-2|TRBV15
TGTGCCGCCAGCAGAGATCGAGGAGGGATCTATGGCTACACCTTC
CAASRDRGGIYGYTF
>.|many|TRBJ1-1|TRBV5-6
TGTGCCAGCAGCTTCTCAGGGTCTGACACTGAAGCTTTCTTT
CASSFSGSDTEAFF
>TRBD1|many|TRBJ2-7|TRBV6-5
TGTGCCAGCAGTTACGGGGACAGGGTTCACGACGAGCAGTACTTC
CASSYGDRVHDEQYF
>.|.|TRBJ2-2|TRBV10-3
TGTGCCATCAGTGAAGGCAGACCCACCGGGGAGCTGTTTTTT
CAISEGRPTGELFF
>.|many|TRBJ2-2|TRBV27
TGTGCCAGCAGTTCCTTAGGGAGCCCTCAGAACACCGGGGAGCTGTTTTTT
CASSSLGSPQNTGELFF
>.|many|TRBJ2-7|TRBV27
TGTGCCAGCAGTTACGCGGATTCCTACGAGCAGTACTTC
CASSYADSYEQYF
>.|many|TRBJ2-5|TRBV2
TGTGCCAGCAGCACTGTACGAGAGACCCAGTACTTC
CASSTVRETQYF
>.|many|TRBJ1-1|TRBV29-1
TGCAGCGTTCAGAAAGGCACTGAAGCTTTCTTT
CSVQKGTEAFF
>.|many|TRBJ2-7|TRBV5-1
TGCGCCAGCAGCTTGGGGGGCAGTACCTACGAGCAGTACTTC
CASSLGGSTYEQYF
>.|few|TRBJ2-7|TRBV28
TGTGCCAGCAGTTTATTCATTGGGGGCCCCTACGAGCAGTACTTC
CASSLFIGGPYEQYF
>TRBD1|.|TRBJ1-1|TRBV6-1
TGTGCCAGCGGAGGGACAGGGGGCGGAAGAAGCACTGAAGCTTTCTTT
CASGGTGGGRSTEAFF
>.|.|TRBJ1-3|TRBV19
TGTGCCAGTAGACTCGGGGGCGCGGATGGAAACACCATATATTTT
CASRLGGADGNTIYF
>.|.|TRBJ2-7|TRBV7-9
TGTGCCAGCACCGACAGCCCCACGAAAGGCGAGCAGTACTTC
CASTDSPTKGEQYF
>.|.|TRBJ2-5|TRBV24-1
TGTGCCACCAGTGATTCACAGGGTCACCAAGAGACCCAGTACTTC
CATSDSQGHQETQYF
>.|.|TRBJ2-7|TRBV6-5
TGTGCCAGCAGGGGGGCCGTTCTTTCTGCGGAGCAGTACTTC
CASRGAVLSAEQYF
>TRBD2|many|TRBJ2-2|TRBV6-1
TGTGCCAGCAGTGAATTCGCGACTAGCGTCGCGAACACCGGGGAGCTGTTTTTT
CASSEFATSVANTGELFF
>TRBD2|many|TRBJ2-2|TRBV7-8
TGTGCCAGCCTCCGGGGGACTAGCGGGAGTTTGAACACCGGGGAGCTGTTTTTT
CASLRGTSGSLNTGELFF
>.|.|TRBJ1-1|TRBV11-3
TGTGCCAGCAGCTTAGGAGTGGAAACTGAAGCTTTCTTT
CASSLGVETEAFF
>.|many|TRBJ1-1|TRBV5-1
TGCGCCAGCAGCTTGGTAGGTTTCCCAGCTGGGACTGAAGCTTTCTTT
CASSLVGFPAGTEAFF
>.|.|TRBJ2-7|TRBV3-1
TGTGCCAGCAGCCAAAACTCCGGACACTACGAGCAGTACTTC
CASSQNSGHYEQYF
>TRBD2|many|TRBJ2-5|TRBV28
TGTGCCGCTCGGGAGGGTTGGGAGACCCAGTACTTC
CAAREGWETQYF